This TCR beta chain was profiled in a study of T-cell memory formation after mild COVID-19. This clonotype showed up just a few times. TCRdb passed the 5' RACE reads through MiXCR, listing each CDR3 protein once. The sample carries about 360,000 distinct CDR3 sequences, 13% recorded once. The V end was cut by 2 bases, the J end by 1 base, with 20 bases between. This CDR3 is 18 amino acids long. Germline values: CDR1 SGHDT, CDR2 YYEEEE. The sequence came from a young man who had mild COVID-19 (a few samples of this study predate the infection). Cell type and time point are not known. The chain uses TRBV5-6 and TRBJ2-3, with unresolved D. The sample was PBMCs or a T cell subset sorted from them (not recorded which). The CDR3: CASSFYAMLLPGTDTQYF. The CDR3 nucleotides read TGTGCCAGCAGCTTTTACGCCATGCTATTACCGGGCACAGATACGCAGTATTTT.